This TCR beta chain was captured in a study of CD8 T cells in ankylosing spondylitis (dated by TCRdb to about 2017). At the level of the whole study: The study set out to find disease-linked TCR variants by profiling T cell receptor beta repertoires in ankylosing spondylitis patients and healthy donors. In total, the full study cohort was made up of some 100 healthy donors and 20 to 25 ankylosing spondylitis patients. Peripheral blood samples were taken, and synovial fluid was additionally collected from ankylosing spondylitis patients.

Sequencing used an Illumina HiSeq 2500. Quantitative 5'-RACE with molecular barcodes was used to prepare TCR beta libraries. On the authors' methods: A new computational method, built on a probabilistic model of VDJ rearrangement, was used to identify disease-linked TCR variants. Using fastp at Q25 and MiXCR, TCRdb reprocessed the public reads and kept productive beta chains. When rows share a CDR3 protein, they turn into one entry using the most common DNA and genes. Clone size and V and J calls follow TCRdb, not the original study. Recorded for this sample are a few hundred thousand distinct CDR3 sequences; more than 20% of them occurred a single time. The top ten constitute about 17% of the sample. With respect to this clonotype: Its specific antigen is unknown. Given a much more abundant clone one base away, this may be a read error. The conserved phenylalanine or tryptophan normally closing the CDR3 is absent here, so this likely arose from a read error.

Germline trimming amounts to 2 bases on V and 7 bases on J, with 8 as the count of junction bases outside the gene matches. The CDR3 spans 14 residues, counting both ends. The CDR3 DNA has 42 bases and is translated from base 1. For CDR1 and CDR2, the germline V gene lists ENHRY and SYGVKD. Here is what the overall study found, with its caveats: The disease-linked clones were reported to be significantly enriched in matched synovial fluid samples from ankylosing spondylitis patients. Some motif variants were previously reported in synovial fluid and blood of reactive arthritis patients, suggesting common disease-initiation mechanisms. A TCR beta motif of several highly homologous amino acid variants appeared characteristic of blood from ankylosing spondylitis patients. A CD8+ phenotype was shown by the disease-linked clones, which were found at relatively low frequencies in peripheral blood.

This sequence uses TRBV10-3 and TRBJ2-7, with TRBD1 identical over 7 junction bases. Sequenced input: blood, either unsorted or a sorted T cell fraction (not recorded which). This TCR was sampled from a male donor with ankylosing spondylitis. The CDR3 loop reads CAISEDRDSGEQYY. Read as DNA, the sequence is TGTGCCATCAGTGAGGACAGGGATTCAGGGGAGCAGTACTAC.